The source of this T cell receptor beta chain is a study of blood T cell repertoires in COVID-19. The germline gives CDR1 SGDLS, CDR2 YYNGEE. This CDR3 spans 14 amino acids. The V and J ends lost 2 bases and 6 bases, in that order; junction bases with no gene match: 4. This clone was seen a single time. As handled by the study authors: Estimates of nucleated cell counts were drawn from the amplification of reference gene primers. Assay: immunoSEQ multiplex PCR; the TCRdb copy retains only in-frame clones and omits some. For V, J and clone size, that table is used; D and trimming come from the DNA. Here the sample spans about 270,000 clones, less than 90% being singletons.

V and J are TRBV9 and TRBJ2-3; 9 nucleotides match TRBD2. This receptor was taken from a woman aged 45 to 65 who had recovered from COVID-19. The source material was PBMCs or T cells enriched from blood (not recorded which). This CDR3 reads CASSVLAGMDTQYF. CDR3 coding DNA: TGTGCCAGCAGCGTCCTAGCGGGAATGGATACGCAGTATTTT. Together with reference TRBV9 and TRBJ2-3, the CDR3 gives the full variable domain: DSGVTQTPKHLITATGQRVTLRCSPRSGDLSVYWYQQSLDQGLQFLIQYYNGEERAKGNILERFSAQQFPDLHSELNLSSLELGDSALYFCASSVLAGMDTQYFGPGTRLTVL.